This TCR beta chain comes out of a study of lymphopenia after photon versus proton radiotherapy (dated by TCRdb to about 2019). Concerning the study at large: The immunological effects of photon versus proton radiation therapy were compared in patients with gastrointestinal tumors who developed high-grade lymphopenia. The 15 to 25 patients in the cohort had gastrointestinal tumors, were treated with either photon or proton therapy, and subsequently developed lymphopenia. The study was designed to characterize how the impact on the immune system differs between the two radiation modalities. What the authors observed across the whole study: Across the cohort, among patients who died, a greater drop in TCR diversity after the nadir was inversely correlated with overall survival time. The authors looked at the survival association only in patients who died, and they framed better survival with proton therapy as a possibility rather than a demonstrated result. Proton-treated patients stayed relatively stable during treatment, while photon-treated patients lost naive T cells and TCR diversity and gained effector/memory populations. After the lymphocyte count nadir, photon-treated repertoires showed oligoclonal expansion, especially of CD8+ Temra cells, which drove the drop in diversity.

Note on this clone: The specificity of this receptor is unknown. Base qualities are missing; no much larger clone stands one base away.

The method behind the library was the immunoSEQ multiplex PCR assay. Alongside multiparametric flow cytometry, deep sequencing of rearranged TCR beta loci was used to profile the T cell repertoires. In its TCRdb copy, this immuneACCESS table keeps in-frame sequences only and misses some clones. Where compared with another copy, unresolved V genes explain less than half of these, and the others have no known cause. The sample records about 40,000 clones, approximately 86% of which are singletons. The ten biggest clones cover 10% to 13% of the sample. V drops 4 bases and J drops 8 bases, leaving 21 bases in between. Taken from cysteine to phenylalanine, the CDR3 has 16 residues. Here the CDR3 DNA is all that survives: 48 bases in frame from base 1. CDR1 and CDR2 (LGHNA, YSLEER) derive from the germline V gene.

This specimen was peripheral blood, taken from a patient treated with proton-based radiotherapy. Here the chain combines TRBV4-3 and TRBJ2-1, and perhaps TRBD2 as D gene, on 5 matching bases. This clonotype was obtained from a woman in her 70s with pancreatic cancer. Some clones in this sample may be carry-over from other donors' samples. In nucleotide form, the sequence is TGCGCCAGCAGCCCCCTGGGAAGCGGCCCTGTGGATGAGCAGTTCTTC. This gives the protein CASSPLGSGPVDEQFF.